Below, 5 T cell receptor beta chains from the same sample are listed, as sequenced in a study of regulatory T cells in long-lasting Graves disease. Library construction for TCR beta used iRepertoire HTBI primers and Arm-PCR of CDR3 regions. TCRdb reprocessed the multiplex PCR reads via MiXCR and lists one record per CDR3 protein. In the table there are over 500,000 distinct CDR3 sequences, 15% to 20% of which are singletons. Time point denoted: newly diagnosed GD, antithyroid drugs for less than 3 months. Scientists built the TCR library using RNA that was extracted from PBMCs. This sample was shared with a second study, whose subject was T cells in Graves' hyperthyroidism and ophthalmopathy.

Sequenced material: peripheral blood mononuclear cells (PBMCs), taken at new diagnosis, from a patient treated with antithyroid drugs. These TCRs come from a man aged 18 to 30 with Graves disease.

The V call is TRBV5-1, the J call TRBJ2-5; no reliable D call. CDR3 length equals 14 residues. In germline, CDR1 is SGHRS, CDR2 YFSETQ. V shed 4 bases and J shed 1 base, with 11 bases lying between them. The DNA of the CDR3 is TGCGCCAGCAGCCAGGAGTTCGTCCAAGAGACCCAGTACTTC. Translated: CASSQEFVQETQYF.

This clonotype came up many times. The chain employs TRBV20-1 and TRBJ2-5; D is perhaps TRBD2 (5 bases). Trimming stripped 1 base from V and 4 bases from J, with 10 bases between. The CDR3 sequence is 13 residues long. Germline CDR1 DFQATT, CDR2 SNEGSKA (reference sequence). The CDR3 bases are TGCAGTGCTAGAGTCTCGGGAAGAGAGACCCAGTACTTC. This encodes CSARVSGRETQYF.

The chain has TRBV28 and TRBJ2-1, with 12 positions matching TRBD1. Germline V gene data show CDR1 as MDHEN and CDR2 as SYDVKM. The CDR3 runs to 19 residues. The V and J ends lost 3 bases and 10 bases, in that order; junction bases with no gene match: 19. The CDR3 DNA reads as TGTGCCAGCAGTTTTGGCTTGGGACAGGGGGCGCATGGTAGCTACGAGCAGTTCTTC. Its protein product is CASSFGLGQGAHGSYEQFF.

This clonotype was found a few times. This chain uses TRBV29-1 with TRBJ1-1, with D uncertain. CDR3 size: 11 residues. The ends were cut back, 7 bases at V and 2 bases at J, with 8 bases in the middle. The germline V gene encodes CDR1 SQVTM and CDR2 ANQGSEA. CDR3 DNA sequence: TGCAGCGCTTGCATAAACACTGAAGCTTTCTTT. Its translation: CSACINTEAFF.

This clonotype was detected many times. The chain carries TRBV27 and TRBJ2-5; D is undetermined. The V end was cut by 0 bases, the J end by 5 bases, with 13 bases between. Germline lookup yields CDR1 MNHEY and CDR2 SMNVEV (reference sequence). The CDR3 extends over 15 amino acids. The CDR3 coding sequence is TGTGCCAGCAGTTTATCTGGGCGTTTCAGGGAGACCCAGTACTTC. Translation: CASSLSGRFRETQYF.